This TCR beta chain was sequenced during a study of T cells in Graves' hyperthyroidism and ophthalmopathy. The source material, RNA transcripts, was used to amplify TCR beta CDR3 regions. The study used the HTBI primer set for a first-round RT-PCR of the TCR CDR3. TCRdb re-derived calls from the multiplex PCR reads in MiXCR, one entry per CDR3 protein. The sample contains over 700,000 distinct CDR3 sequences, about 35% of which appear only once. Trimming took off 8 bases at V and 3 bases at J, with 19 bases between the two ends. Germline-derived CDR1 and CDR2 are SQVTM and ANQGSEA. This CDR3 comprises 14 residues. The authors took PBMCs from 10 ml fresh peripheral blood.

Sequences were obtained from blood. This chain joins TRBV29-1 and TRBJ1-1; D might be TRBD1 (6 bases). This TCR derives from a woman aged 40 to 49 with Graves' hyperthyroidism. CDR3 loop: CSLERTALYTEAFF. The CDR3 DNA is TGCAGCTTGGAACGGACAGCGCTTTACACTGAAGCTTTCTTT. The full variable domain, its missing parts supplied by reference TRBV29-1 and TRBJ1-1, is SAVISQKPSRDICQRGTSLTIQCQVDSQVTMMFWYRQQPGQSLTLIATANQGSEATYESGFVIDKFPISRPNLTFSTLTVSNMSPEDSSIYLCSLERTALYTEAFFGQGTRLTVV.